The 29 T cell receptor beta chains reported below all come from one sample, sequenced in a study of CD8+ T cells in alopecia areata. Extraction and reverse transcription of RNA yielded cDNA as the sequencing template. Sequencing was performed with immunoSEQ multiplex PCR; in TCRdb, only in-frame clones are kept and a portion is missing. Of 70,000 or so clones in the sample, approximately 64% were seen once. Specimen: CD8+ T cells sorted from blood, collected at week 0. These receptor sequences come from a human donor with alopecia areata.

V is TRBV5-1 and J is TRBJ2-5; 9 bases agree with TRBD2. After removal of 7 bases from V and 5 bases from J, the junction contained 18 bases not matched to a gene. The germline V gene has CDR1 SGHRS and CDR2 YFSETQ. This CDR3 is built from 17 residues. CDR3 nucleotides: TGCGCCAGCGGCTCTCAATTAGCGGGGGACCCCAAGGAGACCCAGTACTTC. This codes for CASGSQLAGDPKETQYF.

The chain employs TRBV4-1 and TRBJ2-7, with D tentatively TRBD1 (6 bases). Trimming shortened V by 5 bases and J by 5 bases, and 16 bases separated the two germline ends. The CDR3 is 14 amino acids. Per germline, CDR1 MGHRA and CDR2 YSYEKL. The CDR3 spells CASSIEGQFDEQYF. The CDR3 nucleotides read TGCGCCAGCAGCATAGAAGGACAGTTCGACGAGCAGTACTTC.

V and J are TRBV4-1 and TRBJ2-5, with a possible D match to TRBD2 (5 bases). V lost 4 bases and J lost 4, with 16 bases in between. This CDR3 region has 15 residues. Germline V lookup: CDR1 MGHRA, CDR2 YSYEKL. CDR3 sequence: CASSPLPRAPETQYF. DNA for the CDR3: TGCGCCAGCAGCCCGCTCCCGAGGGCCCCAGAGACCCAGTACTTC.

The chain has TRBV29-1 and TRBJ2-5, with a tentative D call TRBD1 (6 bases). Germline-derived CDR1 and CDR2 are SQVTM and ANQGSEA. V lost 1 base to trimming and J lost 4 bases, with 7 bases between them. This CDR3 contains 12 residues. The CDR3 DNA sequence: TGCAGCGTTGAAGGGGACATAGAGACCCAGTACTTC. This gives the protein CSVEGDIETQYF. Drawing the rest from reference TRBV29-1 and TRBJ2-5, the complete variable domain is SAVISQKPSRDICQRGTSLTIQCQVDSQVTMMFWYRQQPGQSLTLIATANQGSEATYESGFVIDKFPISRPNLTFSTLTVSNMSPEDSSIYLCSVEGDIETQYFGPGTRLLVL.

The rearrangement joins TRBV15 to TRBJ2-3; TRBD2 matches 9 bases. The junction had 6 bases not matched to a gene; V was cut back by 3 bases and J by 2 bases. The CDR3 runs 16 residues. Germline V CDR1 and CDR2: LNHNV, YYDKDF (reference sequence). For the CDR3, the DNA is TGTGCCACCAGCAGGGTAGCGGGGGCTGCCACAGATACGCAGTATTTT. It codes for CATSRVAGAATDTQYF.

This clone was seen more than once but under ten times. This sequence joins TRBV27 and TRBJ2-1; D is perhaps TRBD1 (5 bases). Germline-derived CDR1 and CDR2 are MNHEY and SMNVEV (reference sequence). The CDR3 contains 14 residues. V shed 2 bases and J shed 10 bases, with 15 bases lying between them. The CDR3 is CASSLLPPHREQFF. CDR3 bases: TGTGCCAGCAGTTTACTCCCCCCCCACAGGGAGCAGTTCTTC.

This clone came up a few times. The chain employs TRBV9 and TRBJ2-3; 8 bases are shared with TRBD2. The CDR3 covers 15 residues. Looked up from germline, CDR1 is SGDLS and CDR2 is YYNGEE. V was clipped by 1 base and J by 3 bases; unmatched bases: 4. In nucleotides, the CDR3 is TGTGCCAGCAGCGTATGGGGCGGGGGGACAGATACGCAGTATTTT. Translation: CASSVWGGGTDTQYF.

This rearrangement joins TRBV7-2 to TRBJ2-2, with D unresolved. CDR1 is SGHTA, CDR2 FQGNSA, per germline. The CDR3 has 15 residues. Trimming shortened V by 3 bases and J by 1 base, and 9 bases separated the two germline ends. CDR3 sequence: CASSFSTGNTGELFF. The CDR3 DNA follows: TGTGCCAGCAGCTTCTCAACGGGGAACACCGGGGAGCTGTTTTTT.

This chain joins TRBV19 and TRBJ1-5, with 9 bases matching TRBD1. The V and J ends lost 9 bases and 4 bases, in that order; junction bases with no gene match: 13. This CDR3 has 16 residues. Looked up from germline, CDR1 is LNHDA and CDR2 is SQIVND (reference sequence). The CDR3 here is CASSRDRVSENQPQHF. CDR3 DNA: TGTGCCAGCTCCCGGGACAGGGTGAGCGAAAATCAGCCCCAGCATTTT.

This sequence joins TRBV27 and TRBJ1-2; D is undetermined. The CDR3 contains 13 residues. Germline V gene lookup returns CDR1 MNHEY and CDR2 SMNVEV (reference sequence). The ends were cut back, 3 bases at V and 0 bases at J, with 5 bases in the middle. The CDR3: CASSFSPNYGYTF. DNA for the CDR3: TGTGCCAGCAGTTTTTCCCCTAACTATGGCTACACCTTC.

The chain couples TRBV30 to TRBJ2-1; the D is unclear. The length of the CDR3 is 15 residues. Trimming took 0 bases from V and 5 from J, leaving 14 bases between them. Looked up from germline, CDR1 is GTSNPN and CDR2 is SVGIG (reference sequence). The CDR3 DNA is TGTGCCTGGAGTGTAATGGGTAACGGCGACAATGAGCAGTTCTTC. Its translation is CAWSVMGNGDNEQFF.

There are a few counts of this clone. The chain employs TRBV14 and TRBJ2-7; 7 bases are a match to TRBD1. This CDR3 contains 15 residues. CDR1 and CDR2 (germline): SGHDN, FVKESK. Germline trimming cut 3 bases from V and 0 bases from J; bases unmatched to any gene: 5. In DNA form, the CDR3 reads TGTGCCAGCAGCCACTGGGGACAGCCCTCCTACGAGCAGTACTTC. The encoded protein is CASSHWGQPSYEQYF.

There are a few counts of this clone. The chain couples TRBV29-1 to TRBJ1-1; D not certain. The CDR3 loop spans 15 amino acids. The V gene's germline CDR1 is SQVTM and CDR2 ANQGSEA. The V and J ends lost 2 bases and 1 base respectively, with 14 bases between them. As DNA, the CDR3 is TGCAGCGTTGAACCCCCAGGATTCGGGAACACTGAAGCTTTCTTT. It yields the protein CSVEPPGFGNTEAFF.

This rearrangement joins TRBV9 to TRBJ1-5; tentatively, D is TRBD1 (6 bases). The CDR3 is 16 amino acids. CDR1 and CDR2 (germline): SGDLS, YYNGEE. The V end lost 8 bases, the J end lost 0 bases, and 18 bases lay between the germline ends. The CDR3 loop is CARPYRARNSNQPQHF. The CDR3 region has the DNA TGTGCCAGGCCTTACAGGGCCCGAAATAGCAATCAGCCCCAGCATTTT.

The chain employs TRBV7-8 and TRBJ2-5, with TRBD2 identical over 8 bases. Trimming took 4 bases from V and 5 from J; bases not matched to a gene: 15. Germline CDR1 and CDR2: SGHVS and FQNEAQ. The CDR3 loop spans 17 amino acids. This CDR3 is CASSSALISGKGETQYF. As DNA, the CDR3 is TGTGCCAGCAGCTCAGCCCTGATTAGCGGGAAGGGGGAGACCCAGTACTTC. Looking up the rest from reference TRBV7-8 and TRBJ2-5 gives the full variable domain: GAGVSQSPRYKVAKRGQDVALRCDPISGHVSLFWYQQALGQGPEFLTYFQNEAQLDKSGLPSDRFFAERPEGSVSTLKIQRTQQEDSAVYLCASSSALISGKGETQYFGPGTRLLVL.

This chain uses TRBV4-3 with TRBJ2-2, with 8 bases identical to TRBD2. This CDR3 has 16 amino acids. In germline, CDR1 is LGHNA, CDR2 YSLEER. The trim removed 3 bases at V and 4 bases at J, leaving 7 bases unmatched. CDR3 in DNA: TGCGCCAGCAGCCACAGAAGCGGGAGCCCCACCGGGGAGCTGTTTTTT. Its protein product is CASSHRSGSPTGELFF.

This clone was found a few times. This chain connects TRBV4-1 to TRBJ2-7; possibly TRBD1 for D (6 bases). The V end was cut by 2 bases, the J end by 2 bases, with 13 bases between. The CDR3 runs to 15 residues. Germline CDR1 MGHRA, CDR2 YSYEKL. CDR3 nucleotide sequence: TGCGCCAGCAGCCAAATACAGGGCCTCCCCTACGAGCAGTACTTC. Its translation is CASSQIQGLPYEQYF.

This clone has a single count. V usage is TRBV30 and J usage is TRBJ2-3; 8 positions match TRBD1. The CDR3 length is 14 residues. Germline trimming cut 5 bases from V and 4 bases from J; bases unmatched to any gene: 8. Germline CDR1 is GTSNPN and CDR2 is SVGIG (reference sequence). The CDR3 bases are TGTGCCTGGTCGACAGGGGTTCGGGCAGATACGCAGTATTTT. Its translation is CAWSTGVRADTQYF.

This clone was counted between two and nine times. The chain is built from TRBV7-9 and TRBJ2-1, with 8 bases fitting TRBD1. The CDR3 is 14 residues long. After removal of 7 bases from V and 5 bases from J, the junction contained 7 bases not matched to a gene. Per germline, CDR1 SEHNR and CDR2 FQNEAQ (reference sequence). The DNA for the CDR3 is TGTGCCAGCATCGACTTGGACAGGGACAATGAGCAGTTCTTC. It encodes CASIDLDRDNEQFF.

The rearrangement uses TRBV4-3 and TRBJ1-2, with a tentative D call TRBD1 (5 bases). The ends were cut back, 0 bases at V and 3 bases at J, with 17 bases in the middle. Germline values: CDR1 LGHNA, CDR2 YSLEER. This CDR3 is built from 17 residues. The CDR3 protein is CASSQDGFSRGYYGYTF. In nucleotides, the CDR3 is TGCGCCAGCAGCCAAGATGGTTTTAGTCGGGGGTACTATGGCTACACCTTC.

The chain couples TRBV2 to TRBJ1-5; perhaps TRBD1 as D (5 bases). Between the trimmed V and J ends, which lost 7 bases and 3 bases, there was a span of 10 bases. There are 13 residues in the CDR3. Looked up from germline, CDR1 is SNHLY and CDR2 is FYNNEI. CDR3: CASKQGVNQPQHF. CDR3 coding DNA: TGTGCCAGCAAGCAGGGAGTCAATCAGCCCCAGCATTTT.

The rearrangement joins TRBV9 to TRBJ1-5; no clear D gene. The V and J ends lost 3 bases and 2 bases respectively, with 6 bases between them. The germline gives CDR1 SGDLS, CDR2 YYNGEE. This CDR3 comprises 13 residues. DNA for the CDR3: TGTGCCAGCAGCGAGGACGGCAATCAGCCCCAGCATTTT. This gives the protein CASSEDGNQPQHF.

The rearrangement links TRBV6-5 to TRBJ2-1; D remains ambiguous. Germline CDR1 reads MNHEY; CDR2 reads SVGAGI. There are 15 residues in the CDR3. V lost 0 bases, J lost 0 bases, and 6 bases lay in between. DNA for the CDR3: TGTGCCAGCAGTTACTCGGCAAGCTCCTACAATGAGCAGTTCTTC. Translating it yields CASSYSASSYNEQFF.

This clone was seen once. The V gene is TRBV5-1, the J gene TRBJ1-4; the D is unclear. The CDR3 is 12 amino acids. The V end lost 1 base, the J end lost 8 bases, and 6 bases lay between the germline ends. The germline V gene encodes CDR1 SGHRS and CDR2 YFSETQ. The CDR3 DNA sequence: TGCGCCAGCAGCTTGAAGCCGGAAAAACTGTTTTTT. The encoded protein is CASSLKPEKLFF.

Notes on this clone: A read error is the likely source, as a far larger clone sits one nucleotide away. The chain carries TRBV4-3 and TRBJ2-2; no reliable D call. The length of the CDR3 is 15 residues. Between the trimmed V and J ends, which lost 5 bases and 3 bases, there was a span of 13 bases. Germline V gives CDR1 LGHNA, CDR2 YSLEER. The CDR3 bases are TGCGCCAGCAGCTTGCTAATCCTGGACACCGGGGAGCTGTTTTTT. Translating gives CASSLLILDTGELFF.

The chain links TRBV19 to TRBJ2-2; no definite D call. The germline V and J ends were trimmed by 1 base and 3 bases, with 9 bases remaining between them. The CDR3 contains 15 residues. CDR1 is LNHDA, CDR2 SQIVND, per germline (reference sequence). The CDR3 region is CASSIVDSYTGELFF. CDR3 bases: TGTGCCAGTAGTATAGTTGACTCTTACACCGGGGAGCTGTTTTTT.

The CDR3 is CASQTGSGYNEQFF. DNA for the CDR3: TGTGCCAGCCAGACAGGGTCTGGGTACAATGAGCAGTTCTTC. This rearrangement joins TRBV7-6 to TRBJ2-1, with 7 bases matching TRBD1. The CDR3 has 14 residues. V shed 8 bases and J 4 bases; nucleotides not matched to a gene: 8. CDR1 and CDR2 (germline): SGHVS, FNYEAQ. The full variable domain, with the rest looked up from reference TRBV7-6 and TRBJ2-1, is GAGVSQSPRYKVTKRGQDVALRCDPISGHVSLYWYRQALGQGPEFLTYFNYEAQQDKSGLPNDRFSAERPEGSISTLTIQRTEQRDSAMYRCASQTGSGYNEQFFGPGTRLTVL.

The gene calls are TRBV29-1 and TRBJ2-7; 9 nucleotides match TRBD1. The CDR3 length is 13 residues. J was trimmed by 4 bases and V by 4 bases; bases with no gene match: 5. The V gene's germline CDR1 is SQVTM and CDR2 ANQGSEA. CDR3 amino acids: CSVASGTGYEQYF. In DNA, the CDR3 is TGCAGCGTTGCTTCCGGGACAGGGTACGAGCAGTACTTC.

In its sample, this clone was seen once. Other DNA variants within this sample encode the same CDR3. The chain combines TRBV27 with TRBJ1-5, with D possibly being TRBD1 (5 bases). The CDR3 consists of 14 residues. The ends were cut back, 3 bases at V and 0 bases at J, with 6 bases in the middle. CDR1 and CDR2 (germline): MNHEY, SMNVEV (reference sequence). This chain's CDR3 is CASSLGVSNQPQHF. CDR3 coding DNA: TGTGCCAGCAGTTTGGGGGTTAGCAATCAGCCCCAGCATTTT.